This T cell receptor beta chain was captured by sequencing in a study of shared clonotypes between healthy human individuals. Study-wide results and limits: Compared with clonotypes that all four donors shared, non-shared clonotypes had lower generation probabilities. Rarefaction demonstrated incomplete sorted-subset sequencing despite large depth.

Replicate PCRs from sorted subsets contained around 200 ng DNA, which is some 30,000 T cell genomes. Some clones are missing from TCRdb's copy, which holds only in-frame ones; the method was immunoSEQ multiplex PCR. The repertoire holds almost 700,000 clones, with about 92% as singletons. A word on this clone: Its cognate antigen is unknown.

This CDR3 has 13 amino acids. Between the trimmed V and J ends, which lost 5 bases and 3 bases, there was a span of 11 bases. Germline-derived CDR1 and CDR2 are SGHVS and FQNEAQ. Naive CD8 cells comprised CD45RO-negative, CCR7-positively selected cells, excluding terminally differentiated effector memory CD45RA+ cells. The clonotype originates from a man aged 25 to 45 in good health. Source material: naive CD8+ T cells sorted from blood. This chain joins TRBV7-8 and TRBJ2-7, with D possibly being TRBD2 (6 bases). Here the CDR3 DNA reads TGTGCCAGCAGCCCCGAGGAGGGCTACGAGCAGTACTTC. Protein: CASSPEEGYEQYF.